This note documents a single T cell receptor (beta chain) sequence. Antigen: not known. TCRdb's table, derived via immunoSEQ multiplex PCR, lists solely in-frame clones and lacks some. The data show some 140,000 clones, with more than 85% seen just once and approximately 3% held by the top ten. This sample stems from a study of T cell responses to AZD1222 COVID-19 vaccine. Study-wide results and caveats: The donors showed a predominance of white British ancestry and of females, with possible underestimation of clonal diversity.

The germline V and J ends were trimmed by 6 bases and 0 bases, with 4 bases remaining between them. Germline V lookup: CDR1 KGHSH, CDR2 LQKENI. This CDR3 comprises 12 residues. The rearrangement uses TRBV18 and TRBJ2-3; D ambiguous. The sequencing used peripheral blood, collected on day 0 of AZD1222 vaccination. The source of this sequence is an adult in good health. For the CDR3, the DNA is TGTGCCAGCTCGCCTAGCACAGATACGCAGTATTTT. It encodes CASSPSTDTQYF.